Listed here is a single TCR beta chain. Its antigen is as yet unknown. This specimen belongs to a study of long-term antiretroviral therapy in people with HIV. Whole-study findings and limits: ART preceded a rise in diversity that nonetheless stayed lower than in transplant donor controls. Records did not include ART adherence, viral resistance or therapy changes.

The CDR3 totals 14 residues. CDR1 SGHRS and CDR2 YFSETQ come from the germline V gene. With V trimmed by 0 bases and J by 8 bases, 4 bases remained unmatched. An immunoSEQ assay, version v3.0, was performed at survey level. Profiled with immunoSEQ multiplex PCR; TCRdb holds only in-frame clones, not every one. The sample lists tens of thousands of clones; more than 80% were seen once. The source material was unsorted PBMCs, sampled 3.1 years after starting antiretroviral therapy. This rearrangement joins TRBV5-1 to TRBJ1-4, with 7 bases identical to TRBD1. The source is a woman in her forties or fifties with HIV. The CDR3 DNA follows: TGCGCCAGCAGCTTGGAAGGGGGCGAGGAAAAACTGTTTTTT. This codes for CASSLEGGEEKLFF. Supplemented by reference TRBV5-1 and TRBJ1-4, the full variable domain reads KAGVTQTPRYLIKTRGQQVTLSCSPISGHRSVSWYQQTPGQGLQFLFEYFSETQRNKGNFPGRFSGRQFSNSRSEMNVSTLELGDSALYLCASSLEGGEEKLFFGSGTQLSVL.